Following are 14 T cell receptor beta chains from one sample sequenced in a study of CD8 T cells in ankylosing spondylitis. Each CDR3 protein is one row after TCRdb ran MiXCR on the 5' RACE reads. Found here are 100,000 to 150,000 distinct CDR3 sequences, 7% to 10% of them singletons; the top ten hold roughly 3.4%. Sequencing was done on a sample of blood, either unsorted or a sorted T cell fraction (not recorded which). All receptors derive from a male donor with ankylosing spondylitis or in good health (not recorded which).

This clonotype was detected ten times or more. V gene TRBV20-1 combines with J gene TRBJ2-7; 8 bases fit TRBD2. The CDR3 is 16 amino acids. CDR1 is DFQATT and CDR2 is SNEGSKA in the germline V gene (reference sequence). V gave up 6 bases and J gave up 6 bases; unmatched junction bases: 19. CDR3 DNA: TGCAGTGCGCAGACCATTTCAGCGGGAGACAGGCCCGAGCAGTACTTC. As protein: CSAQTISAGDRPEQYF.

The chain employs TRBV7-2 and TRBJ1-5; D perhaps matches TRBD1 (6 bases). The CDR3 totals 14 residues. The germline gives CDR1 SGHTA, CDR2 FQGNSA. V was cut by 5 bases and J by 3 bases, with 11 bases left in between. The CDR3 nucleotides read TGTGCCAGCAGCCCAGGGGCTCCCAATCAGCCCCAGCATTTT. Amino acids: CASSPGAPNQPQHF. Filled out from reference TRBV7-2 and TRBJ1-5, the complete variable domain reads GAGVSQSPSNKVTEKGKDVELRCDPISGHTALYWYRQSLGQGLEFLIYFQGNSAPDKSGLPSDRFSAERTGGSVSTLTIQRTQQEDSAVYLCASSPGAPNQPQHFGDGTRLSIL.

The chain recombines TRBV19 with TRBJ1-3; D is perhaps TRBD1 (5 bases). Germline CDR1 is LNHDA and CDR2 is SQIVND (reference sequence). The length of the CDR3 is 14 residues. CDR3 protein: CATGQGTSGNTIYF. In DNA form, the CDR3 reads TGTGCTACCGGGCAGGGAACCTCTGGAAACACCATATATTTT.

This clonotype appeared a few times. The rearrangement links TRBV21-1 to TRBJ2-1; the DNA was not compared with TRBD2, the D call given in the table. TRBV21-1 is listed as a pseudogene. CDR3 length: 17 residues. The CDR3 loop is CASSKKVKLALYNEQFF. For the CDR3, the DNA is TGTGCCAGCAGCAAAAAGGTTAAACTAGCGCTGTACAATGAGCAGTTCTTC.

The table lists this clonotype with many counts. J is TRBJ2-7 and V is TRBV2; 8 bases map to TRBD1. The CDR3 runs 14 residues. The germline gives CDR1 SNHLY, CDR2 FYNNEI. The V and J ends lost 7 bases and 3 bases, in that order; junction bases with no gene match: 8. The CDR3 coding sequence is TGTGCCAGCACCTTTGACAGGGGAGACTACGAGCAGTACTTC. Translation gives CASTFDRGDYEQYF.

This clonotype was seen at least ten times. DNA of the CDR3: TGCAGTGCTTCTAGCGGGCCTACCTACAATGAGCAGTTCTTC. Translating gives CSASSGPTYNEQFF. The chain joins TRBV20-1 to TRBJ2-1; 8 nucleotides line up with TRBD2. This CDR3 contains 14 residues. J lost 2 bases, V lost 5 bases, and 5 bases had no gene match. Per the germline V gene, CDR1 is DFQATT and CDR2 is SNEGSKA (reference sequence).

The chain recombines TRBV5-1 with TRBJ2-3, with a tentative D call TRBD2 (5 bases). V lost 7 bases and J lost 1, with 13 bases in between. This CDR3 is 14 amino acids long. The germline gives CDR1 SGHRS, CDR2 YFSETQ. The CDR3: CASRRTRGTDTQYF. The CDR3 DNA follows: TGCGCCAGCCGTCGCACTAGGGGCACAGATACGCAGTATTTT.

CDR3 sequence: CASSQAKTPGLAGYNEQFF. CDR3 DNA sequence: TGCGCCAGCAGCCAAGCGAAGACCCCGGGACTAGCGGGATACAATGAGCAGTTCTTC. The chain carries TRBV4-3 and TRBJ2-1; 13 bases match TRBD2. With V trimmed by 1 base and J by 4 bases, 10 bases remained unmatched. CDR3 length equals 19 residues. Germline V gene sequence: CDR1 LGHNA, CDR2 YSLEER.

This clonotype was counted at least ten times. The V gene is TRBV20-1, the J gene TRBJ2-1; D possibly uses TRBD1 or TRBD2 (5 bases each). Germline CDR1 and CDR2: DFQATT and SNEGSKA (reference sequence). The ends were cut back, 4 bases at V and 0 bases at J, with 13 bases in the middle. This CDR3 spans 15 amino acids. Written as DNA, the CDR3 is TGCAGTGCTAACCCCGGGACGGCCTCCTACAATGAGCAGTTCTTC. Encoded protein: CSANPGTASYNEQFF.

Ten or more counts support this clonotype. V usage is TRBV11-2 and J usage is TRBJ1-2; a possible D gene is TRBD1 (6 bases). The V gene lost 5 bases and the J gene lost 2 bases, with 15 bases spanning the gap. This CDR3 spans 15 amino acids. The V gene's germline CDR1 is SGHAT and CDR2 FQNNGV. In nucleotides, the CDR3 is TGTGCCAGCAGCCACCTGCTAGGGGGGAACTATGGCTACACCTTC. Translating gives CASSHLLGGNYGYTF.

J is TRBJ1-1 and V is TRBV15, with unresolved D. This CDR3 contains 17 residues. V shed 0 bases and J shed 0 bases, with 14 bases lying between them. Per the germline V gene, CDR1 is LNHNV and CDR2 is YYDKDF (reference sequence). The CDR3 sequence is CATSRDPTLTLNTEAFF. The DNA of the CDR3 is TGTGCCACCAGCAGAGATCCCACATTGACACTGAACACTGAAGCTTTCTTT.

This clonotype is classed as large. The rearrangement links TRBV5-1 to TRBJ2-1; unclear D gene. Trimming took off 3 bases at V and 8 bases at J, with 15 bases between the two ends. CDR3 length: 14 residues. Germline V gene data show CDR1 as SGHRS and CDR2 as YFSETQ. The CDR3 nucleotides read TGCGCCAGCAGCTCCGGCCTAGGCGGCTATGAGCAGTTCTTC. Translated: CASSSGLGGYEQFF.

This clonotype was seen ten or more times. The chain joins TRBV18 to TRBJ2-7; a possible D gene is TRBD1 (5 bases). The V gene lost 1 base and the J gene lost 5 bases, with 12 bases spanning the gap. The CDR3 loop spans 14 amino acids. Per germline, CDR1 KGHSH and CDR2 LQKENI. The CDR3 nucleotides read TGTGCCAGCTCACCACAGGGGTTGAAGGACGAGCAGTACTTC. Its protein product is CASSPQGLKDEQYF.

Many counts were recorded for this clonotype. V is TRBV20-1 and J is TRBJ2-1, with TRBD2 matching 12 bases. Per germline, CDR1 DFQATT and CDR2 SNEGSKA (reference sequence). The junction had 6 bases not matched to a gene; V was cut back by 0 bases and J by 6 bases. The CDR3 length is 16 residues. The CDR3 region has the DNA TGCAGTGCTAGAGATAGAGTGGGACTAGCGGGCAATGAGCAGTTCTTC. Protein product: CSARDRVGLAGNEQFF.